These 26 T cell receptor beta chains were all obtained from the same sample, sequenced in a study of cytomegalovirus exposure and HLA in healthy donors. Sequencing was performed with immunoSEQ multiplex PCR; in TCRdb, only in-frame clones are kept and a portion is missing. The sample includes 170,000 or so clones, 85% seen only once; the top ten take 16%. Sequenced: PBMCs. These receptors were collected from a man aged 18 to 29 in good health and CMV-seropositive.

J is TRBJ2-3 and V is TRBV5-6; 14 bases line up with TRBD2. The J segment lost 4 bases and the V segment lost 3 bases, leaving 10 bases of the junction unmatched. This CDR3 spans 18 amino acids. Germline V lookup: CDR1 SGHDT, CDR2 YYEEEE. Here the CDR3 DNA reads TGTGCCAGCAGCTCGGCCTTCTTGACTAGCGGGAGGGCAGATACGCAGTATTTT. It is translated as CASSSAFLTSGRADTQYF. Looking up the rest from reference TRBV5-6 and TRBJ2-3 gives the full variable domain: DAGVTQSPTHLIKTRGQQVTLRCSPKSGHDTVSWYQQALGQGPQFIFQYYEEEERQRGNFPDRFSGHQFPNYSSELNVNALLLGDSALYLCASSSAFLTSGRADTQYFGPGTRLTVL.

The chain has TRBV5-1 and TRBJ1-1, with TRBD1 as a possible D gene (5 bases). The CDR3 has 14 residues. Germline V gives CDR1 SGHRS, CDR2 YFSETQ. Between the trimmed V and J ends, which lost 4 bases and 0 bases, there was a span of 10 bases. The CDR3 spells CASSPDSMNTEAFF. CDR3 nucleotides: TGCGCCAGCAGCCCCGACAGCATGAACACTGAAGCTTTCTTT.

Here the CDR3 DNA reads TGTGCCTGGAGCATGGGTCGGGAAGGGACAGATACGCAGTATTTT. It yields the protein CAWSMGREGTDTQYF. J is TRBJ2-3 and V is TRBV30; perhaps TRBD2 as D (5 bases). Germline V gives CDR1 GTSNPN, CDR2 SVGIG (reference sequence). CDR3 length equals 15 residues. V lost 3 bases, J lost 3 bases, and 16 bases lay in between.

This clone was detected once. This chain links TRBV28 with TRBJ1-5, with 8 bases that match TRBD1. Germline lookup yields CDR1 MDHEN and CDR2 SYDVKM. The CDR3 sequence is 15 residues long. J was trimmed by 7 bases and V by 2 bases; bases with no gene match: 7. The DNA of the CDR3 is TGTGCCAGCAGTTTAGAGACAGGGGTTGGGCAGCCCCAGCATTTT. Residues: CASSLETGVGQPQHF.

This clone appeared a few times. The chain employs TRBV11-2 and TRBJ1-6, with unresolved D. CDR1 is SGHAT and CDR2 is FQNNGV in the germline V gene. This CDR3 spans 15 amino acids. The V end lost 1 base, the J end lost 14 bases, and 18 bases lay between the germline ends. In DNA form, the CDR3 reads TGTGCCAGCAGCTTAGCAAGCCACCCCCAATCAACCCTCCACTTT. Protein sequence: CASSLASHPQSTLHF.

J is TRBJ2-1 and V is TRBV27, with 8 positions matching TRBD1. In germline, CDR1 is MNHEY, CDR2 SMNVEV (reference sequence). The CDR3 is made up of 15 amino acids. V dropped 5 bases and J dropped 9; count of bases not matched to a gene: 12. The chain's CDR3 is CASSRARAGGTEQFF. DNA of the CDR3: TGTGCCAGCAGTCGCGCGCGGGCAGGGGGCACTGAGCAGTTCTTC.

The rearrangement uses TRBV7-2 and TRBJ2-1, with D perhaps matching TRBD2 (7 bases). The CDR3 runs to 14 residues. V was pared by 5 bases and J by 14 bases, with 22 bases between. Germline lookup yields CDR1 SGHTA and CDR2 FQGNSA. The CDR3, as DNA: TGTGCCAGCAGCCCGCAGGCTACCGGGGGGCGGGAGTTCTTC. Its translation: CASSPQATGGREFF.

The rearrangement links TRBV6-4 to TRBJ1-6; no definite D call. This CDR3 has 18 residues. Trimming pared 2 bases from V and 5 bases from J, leaving 19 bases between. Germline values: CDR1 MRHNA, CDR2 SNTAGT. CDR3 protein: CASSDPPVRGGDNSPLHF. CDR3 DNA: TGTGCCAGCAGTGACCCCCCGGTCCGGGGAGGTGATAATTCACCCCTCCACTTT.

The V and J genes are TRBV6-1 and TRBJ2-1; D is possibly TRBD1 (7 bases). Germline lookup yields CDR1 MNHNS and CDR2 SASEGT. The CDR3 contains 15 residues. V lost 7 bases to trimming and J lost 7 bases, with 20 bases between them. This CDR3 is CASNSAQGGQNEQFF. The CDR3 DNA follows: TGTGCCAGCAACTCAGCCCAGGGGGGCCAGAATGAGCAGTTCTTC.

V gene TRBV5-4 combines with J gene TRBJ2-1, with 12 bases lining up with TRBD2. The germline V gene has CDR1 SGHNT and CDR2 YYREEE (reference sequence). The CDR3 spans 15 residues. Trimming cost V 0 bases and J 9 bases; bases outside gene matches: 4. CDR3 sequence reads: CASSLALAGGLEQFF. The CDR3 coding sequence is TGTGCCAGCAGCTTGGCCCTAGCGGGGGGGCTTGAGCAGTTCTTC.

The chain recombines TRBV7-6 with TRBJ2-3, with 8 bases aligning to TRBD1. The length of the CDR3 is 15 residues. V was clipped by 4 bases and J by 6 bases; unmatched bases: 9. Germline-derived CDR1 and CDR2 are SGHVS and FNYEAQ. The CDR3 DNA reads TGTGCCAGCAGCTACACAGGGGGGAATTACGATACGCAGTATTTT. Translation: CASSYTGGNYDTQYF.

The chain employs TRBV5-1 and TRBJ2-3; TRBD2 aligns across 10 bases. V was clipped by 5 bases and J by 5 bases; unmatched bases: 14. The CDR3 sequence is 17 residues long. Looked up from germline, CDR1 is SGHRS and CDR2 is YFSETQ. The chain's CDR3 is CASSQSPSGGALDTQYF. Here the CDR3 DNA reads TGCGCCAGCAGTCAGAGTCCCAGCGGGGGGGCCCTAGATACGCAGTATTTT.

CDR3 residues: CASSFSGALTDTQYF. The CDR3 DNA follows: TGTGCCAGCAGTTTTTCAGGGGCACTTACAGATACGCAGTATTTT. V is TRBV27 and J is TRBJ2-3; D is possibly TRBD1 (6 bases). Germline V gene sequence: CDR1 MNHEY, CDR2 SMNVEV (reference sequence). The CDR3 length is 15 residues. Between the trimmed V and J ends, which lost 3 bases and 3 bases, there was a span of 13 bases.

For this clone: The same CDR3 also results from other DNA sequences found in this sample. V and J are TRBV29-1 and TRBJ2-1; 10 bases are a match to TRBD1. V was pared by 5 bases and J by 4 bases, with 2 bases of the junction left unmatched. This CDR3 has 13 residues. Per the germline V gene, CDR1 is SQVTM and CDR2 is ANQGSEA. CDR3 loop: CSVLGQGYNEQFF. The CDR3, as DNA: TGCAGCGTTTTGGGACAGGGGTACAATGAGCAGTTCTTC.

V gene TRBV19 combines with J gene TRBJ2-7, with 10 positions matching TRBD2. The V segment lost 1 base and the J segment 2 bases; nucleotides outside the gene matches: 2. The CDR3 spans 15 residues. Germline V lookup: CDR1 LNHDA, CDR2 SQIVND (reference sequence). CDR3 region: CASSIGTSGAYEQYF. DNA for the CDR3: TGTGCCAGTAGTATAGGGACTAGCGGAGCCTACGAGCAGTACTTC. The whole variable domain, filled in from reference TRBV19 and TRBJ2-7, reads DGGITQSPKYLFRKEGQNVTLSCEQNLNHDAMYWYRQDPGQGLRLIYYSQIVNDFQKGDIAEGYSVSREKKESFPLTVTSAQKNPTAFYLCASSIGTSGAYEQYFGPGTRLTVT.

The gene calls are TRBV7-2 and TRBJ2-1; 12 bases fit TRBD2. V lost 7 bases to trimming and J lost 9 bases; unmatched junction nucleotides: 7. The CDR3 is made up of 14 amino acids. CDR1 is SGHTA, CDR2 FQGNSA, per germline. The CDR3 is CASTLAGGRSEQFF. Written as DNA, the CDR3 is TGTGCCAGCACCCTAGCGGGGGGGCGAAGTGAGCAGTTCTTC.

This chain connects TRBV13 to TRBJ1-2; D not resolved. The CDR3 has 15 amino acids. V lost 2 bases and J lost 0, with 10 bases in between. Germline-derived CDR1 and CDR2 are PRHDT and FYEKMQ (reference sequence). CDR3 in DNA: TGTGCCAGCAGCTTAAGTGAGGGTCCTAACTATGGCTACACCTTC. It yields the protein CASSLSEGPNYGYTF.

The chain recombines TRBV2 with TRBJ2-1, with 8 nucleotides matching TRBD1. The CDR3 totals 15 residues. Germline CDR1 is SNHLY and CDR2 is FYNNEI. Trimming took 7 bases from V and 1 from J; bases not matched to a gene: 6. The CDR3 nucleotides read TGTGCCAGCACCGCCCAGGGGGCATCCTACAATGAGCAGTTCTTC. Translated, it gives CASTAQGASYNEQFF.

This chain uses TRBV9 with TRBJ2-1; the match to TRBD2 covers 7 bases. Germline V gene data show CDR1 as SGDLS and CDR2 as YYNGEE. The CDR3 sequence is 15 residues long. Germline trimming cut 0 bases from V and 5 bases from J; bases unmatched to any gene: 5. As DNA, the CDR3 is TGTGCCAGCAGCGTAGCCCTAGCGGTGAACAATGAGCAGTTCTTC. Its translation: CASSVALAVNNEQFF.

This chain uses TRBV5-1 with TRBJ2-2; TRBD1 aligns across 8 bases. The CDR3 covers 17 residues. V lost 0 bases to trimming and J lost 5 bases; unmatched junction nucleotides: 9. Germline CDR1 reads SGHRS; CDR2 reads YFSETQ. CDR3 loop: CASSLGQGASRTGELFF. The CDR3 coding sequence is TGCGCCAGCAGCTTGGGGCAGGGGGCCTCGAGGACCGGGGAGCTGTTTTTT.

This clone was counted once. V and J are TRBV9 and TRBJ1-5; D possibly corresponds to TRBD1 (5 bases). The CDR3 is made up of 15 amino acids. Trimming pared 0 bases from V and 5 bases from J, leaving 12 bases between. Germline loops: CDR1 SGDLS, CDR2 YYNGEE. CDR3 nucleotide sequence: TGTGCCAGCAGCGTAGACTGGCAGGGTGATCAGCCCCAGCATTTT. This codes for CASSVDWQGDQPQHF.

This clone was seen a single time. CDR3 DNA: TGTGCCAGCAGATCGCCCCCGGGACAGGGGACGGCCGGGGAGCTGTTTTTT. Protein product: CASRSPPGQGTAGELFF. The chain joins TRBV28 to TRBJ2-2; TRBD1 aligns across 10 bases. The CDR3 sequence is 17 residues long. Germline loops: CDR1 MDHEN, CDR2 SYDVKM. J gave up 6 bases and V 6 bases, and 13 bases lay outside the gene matches.

This clone was detected only once. V and J are TRBV4-2 and TRBJ2-3; TRBD2 matches at 15 bases. The CDR3 is made up of 17 amino acids. Per germline, CDR1 LGHNA and CDR2 YNFKEQ. V trimming: 3 bases; J trimming: 1 base; junction bases outside the gene matches: 2. CDR3 nucleotide sequence: TGTGCCAGCAGCCATAGGACTAGCGGGGGGGGCACAGATACGCAGTATTTT. It translates to CASSHRTSGGGTDTQYF.

V usage is TRBV5-1 and J usage is TRBJ2-7, with TRBD2 as a possible D gene (6 bases). The germline CDR1 and CDR2 sequences are SGHRS and YFSETQ. V lost 4 bases and J 7 bases, leaving 12 bases between the germline ends. The CDR3 consists of 12 residues. The DNA of the CDR3 is TGCGCCAGCAGCCCCCGGGCGGGGGAGCAGTACTTC. Protein sequence: CASSPRAGEQYF.

This chain uses TRBV6-1 with TRBJ2-7, with D tentatively TRBD1 (5 bases). CDR3 size: 14 residues. V was shortened by 8 bases and J by 6 bases, with 20 bases between the two germline ends. Germline V lookup: CDR1 MNHNS, CDR2 SASEGT. The CDR3 bases are TGTGCCAGCGCAGAGGACACGTTGGGTCCCGAGCAGTACTTC. This codes for CASAEDTLGPEQYF.

The genes are TRBV27 and TRBJ2-1; TRBD2 matches 7 bases. In germline, CDR1 is MNHEY, CDR2 SMNVEV (reference sequence). This CDR3 spans 15 amino acids. V lost 1 base to trimming and J lost 8 bases; unmatched junction nucleotides: 8. The CDR3 region is CASSLFGGSGYEQFF. CDR3 DNA sequence: TGTGCCAGCAGTTTATTTGGCGGGAGTGGCTATGAGCAGTTCTTC.